The clone carrying this TCR beta chain was seen at least ten times. The data were obtained in a study of Graves' ophthalmopathy and Graves' hyperthyroidism. Among the exclusions were patients with other autoimmune diseases, uncontrolled infections, pregnancy or lactation. CDR3 size: 11 residues. Germline assignment: CDR1 SQVTM and CDR2 ANQGSEA. V was pared by 7 bases and J by 5 bases, with 11 bases between. Using RNA transcripts, the TCR beta CDR3 regions were amplified. The workflow started with a first-round RT-PCR run with HTBI primers and then moved on to a second-round multiplex PCR. TCRdb used MiXCR to reprocess the multiplex PCR reads, holding one entry per CDR3 protein. The sample contains over a million distinct CDR3 sequences, 36% of which appear only once.

The chain recombines TRBV29-1 with TRBJ1-2; no firm D call. The sample consisted of peripheral blood or thyroid tissue (not recorded which). The receptor was isolated from an adult man with Graves' hyperthyroidism. CDR3 nucleotides: TGCAGCGCCCTGGGTGATTATGGCTACACCTTC. This codes for CSALGDYGYTF. Combining the CDR3 with reference TRBV29-1 and TRBJ1-2 gives the whole variable domain SAVISQKPSRDICQRGTSLTIQCQVDSQVTMMFWYRQQPGQSLTLIATANQGSEATYESGFVIDKFPISRPNLTFSTLTVSNMSPEDSSIYLCSALGDYGYTFGSGTRLTVV.